Following are 27 T cell receptor beta chains from one sample sequenced in a study of blood T cell repertoires in COVID-19. Produced via immunoSEQ multiplex PCR; TCRdb's table is partial and in-frame only. The table records fewer than 95,000 clones, about 88% of them present only once. The sequenced material came from peripheral blood. These receptors came from a man aged 45-60 years with acute or convalescent COVID-19.

The table lists this clone with a count of one. The chain combines TRBV29-1 with TRBJ2-4; TRBD2 aligns across 7 bases. Germline V gene sequence: CDR1 SQVTM, CDR2 ANQGSEA. The CDR3 is 13 residues long. The V and J ends lost 4 bases and 1 base, in that order; junction bases with no gene match: 1. DNA for the CDR3: TGCAGCGTTGCCGGGGGGGCCAAAAACATTCAGTACTTC. Its protein product is CSVAGGAKNIQYF.

The chain's CDR3 is CASEVGQVGTEAFF. The CDR3 DNA reads as TGTGCCTCCGAGGTGGGGCAGGTGGGGACTGAAGCTTTCTTT. The chain joins TRBV6-5 to TRBJ1-1, with a tentative D call TRBD1 (5 bases). The CDR3 is 14 residues long. Germline assignment: CDR1 MNHEY and CDR2 SVGAGI. V was trimmed by 11 bases and J by 5 bases, leaving 21 bases between them.

This sequence joins TRBV5-4 and TRBJ1-2; TRBD1 might be the D (6 bases). The germline V gene has CDR1 SGHNT and CDR2 YYREEE (reference sequence). The CDR3 spans 14 residues. The V gene lost 5 bases and the J gene lost 1 base, with 12 bases spanning the gap. In DNA form, the CDR3 reads TGTGCCAGCAGGGAAGACAGGATTAACTATGGCTACACCTTC. This gives the protein CASREDRINYGYTF. Complete variable domain (other parts from reference TRBV5-4 and TRBJ1-2): ETGVTQSPTHLIKTRGQQVTLRCSSQSGHNTVSWYQQALGQGPQFIFQYYREEENGRGNFPPRFSGLQFPNYSSELNVNALELDDSALYLCASREDRINYGYTFGSGTRLTVV.

The chain uses TRBV6-4 and TRBJ1-2, with a tentative D call TRBD1 (5 bases). The CDR3 is 13 residues long. CDR1 and CDR2 (germline): MRHNA, SNTAGT. Trimming removed 4 bases from V and 8 bases from J, with 14 bases in between. CDR3 sequence (DNA): TGTGCCAGCAGTGCTGCAGGGTCGGGCGGCTACACCTTC. Translating it yields CASSAAGSGGYTF.

In this sample, this clone turned up once. The rearrangement joins TRBV3-1 (or the pseudogene TRBV3-2) to TRBJ1-2; tentatively, D is TRBD1 (5 bases). Trimming stripped 4 bases from V and 5 bases from J, with 23 bases between. Germline CDR1 reads LGHDT; CDR2 reads YNNKEL (reference sequence). The CDR3 totals 17 residues. Here the CDR3 reads CASSPRARAGGRYGYTF. CDR3 coding DNA: TGTGCCAGCAGCCCCCGGGCCAGGGCGGGGGGACGGTATGGCTACACCTTC.

The chain employs TRBV30 and TRBJ2-4, with TRBD2 matching over 7 bases. The trim removed 1 base at V and 0 bases at J, leaving 12 bases unmatched. From germline, CDR1 is GTSNPN and CDR2 SVGIG (reference sequence). The CDR3 length is 18 residues. The CDR3 reads CAWSACLGGSLAKNIQYF. CDR3 nucleotides: TGTGCCTGGAGTGCTTGCCTGGGGGGGTCCTTAGCCAAAAACATTCAGTACTTC. The full variable domain, its missing parts supplied by reference TRBV30 and TRBJ2-4, is SQTIHQWPATLVQPVGSPLSLECTVEGTSNPNLYWYRQAAGRGLQLLFYSVGIGQISSEVPQNLSASRPQDRQFILSSKKLLLSDSGFYLCAWSACLGGSLAKNIQYFGAGTRLSVL.

The J gene is TRBJ1-1, the V gene TRBV11-2; the D is unclear. Germline V gene lookup returns CDR1 SGHAT and CDR2 FQNNGV. Trimming took 0 bases from V and 2 from J, leaving 4 bases between them. The CDR3 runs 13 residues. The CDR3 DNA reads as TGTGCCAGCAGCTTAGAGTCTAACACTGAAGCTTTCTTT. Amino acids: CASSLESNTEAFF.

This clone appeared a single time. The rearrangement uses TRBV27 and TRBJ2-5, with TRBD1 matching 7 bases. The germline V gene has CDR1 MNHEY and CDR2 SMNVEV (reference sequence). The CDR3 loop spans 18 amino acids. Trimming removed 3 bases from V and 1 base from J; junction bases left unmatched: 14. CDR3 sequence reads: CASSFLRGHRTSQETQYF. The DNA of the CDR3 is TGTGCCAGCAGTTTTTTAAGGGGGCACAGAACAAGCCAAGAGACCCAGTACTTC.

The chain couples TRBV6-5 to TRBJ1-6, with a tentative D call TRBD1 (5 bases). Deletions cut 4 bases from V and 10 bases from J, with 14 bases between. From germline, CDR1 is MNHEY and CDR2 SVGAGI. The CDR3 has 14 residues. CDR3 sequence (DNA): TGTGCCAGCAGTTCCGTCCGCGGGGGATCACCCCTCCACTTT. It is translated as CASSSVRGGSPLHF.

CDR3 bases: TGTGCCAGCAGTGAACTAGCGGGGGGGCCGGGGGAGCTGTTTTTT. Its protein product is CASSELAGGPGELFF. V and J are TRBV2 and TRBJ2-2; 12 bases are shared with TRBD2. Germline CDR1 is SNHLY and CDR2 is FYNNEI. This CDR3 has 15 residues. Losses at the gene ends were 2 bases for V and 8 bases for J; bases not matched to a gene: 3.

The gene calls are TRBV6-5 and TRBJ1-2; TRBD1 matches at 8 bases. The CDR3 contains 14 residues. The junction had 5 bases not matched to a gene; V was cut back by 5 bases and J by 3 bases. Germline V gene lookup returns CDR1 MNHEY and CDR2 SVGAGI. This CDR3 reads CASSPQGGDYGYTF. The CDR3 nucleotides read TGTGCCAGCAGTCCACAGGGGGGGGACTATGGCTACACCTTC.

The chain joins TRBV3-1 (or the pseudogene TRBV3-2) to TRBJ2-2; weak D call: TRBD2 (5 bases). Germline V gene data show CDR1 as LGHDT and CDR2 as YNNKEL (reference sequence). Trimming stripped 0 bases from V and 6 bases from J, with 14 bases between. This CDR3 spans 16 amino acids. The CDR3 DNA reads as TGTGCCAGCAGCCAAGATCTGGGGTTGAGGGCCGGGGAGCTGTTTTTT. Residues: CASSQDLGLRAGELFF.

The gene calls are TRBV5-1 and TRBJ1-1, with D hard to call. V was shortened by 0 bases and J by 4 bases, with 10 bases between the two germline ends. The germline gives CDR1 SGHRS, CDR2 YFSETQ. CDR3 length: 14 amino acids. Here the CDR3 reads CASSLAGTATEAFF. The CDR3 DNA follows: TGCGCCAGCAGCTTGGCCGGTACCGCCACTGAAGCTTTCTTT.

Turning to this clone: The same CDR3 can be traced to other DNA sequences in this sample. V and J are TRBV5-1 and TRBJ1-1; D call uncertain. In germline, CDR1 is SGHRS, CDR2 YFSETQ. This CDR3 spans 14 amino acids. V was cut by 4 bases and J by 1 base, with 11 bases left in between. The CDR3 sequence is CASSPREGNTEAFF. The CDR3 DNA reads as TGCGCCAGCAGCCCACGCGAGGGGAACACTGAAGCTTTCTTT.

V and J are TRBV29-1 and TRBJ2-7, with D possibly being TRBD1 (6 bases). The CDR3 runs to 12 residues. Germline V gene sequence: CDR1 SQVTM, CDR2 ANQGSEA. V lost 5 bases, J lost 5 bases, and 13 bases lay in between. The CDR3 DNA reads as TGCAGCGTTAAGTACCAGGGGAACGAGCAGTACTTC. Translation: CSVKYQGNEQYF.

CDR3 nucleotide sequence: TGTGCCAGCAGTGTGGGGGCAGCCAATCAGCCCCAGCATTTT. Protein sequence: CASSVGAANQPQHF. V is TRBV2 and J is TRBJ1-5; weak D call: TRBD1 (6 bases). Deletions cut 4 bases from V and 3 bases from J, with 10 bases between. Germline lookup yields CDR1 SNHLY and CDR2 FYNNEI. The CDR3 covers 14 residues.

This clone was recorded only once. The chain uses TRBV5-6 and TRBJ1-5; 8 nucleotides match TRBD1. This CDR3 is 16 amino acids long. CDR1 and CDR2 from the germline V gene are SGHDT and YYEEEE. J gave up 7 bases and V 0 bases, and 9 bases lay outside the gene matches. The CDR3 coding sequence is TGTGCCAGCAGCTTGGGTGCAGGACAGGGAACACAGCCCCAGCATTTT. Translation gives CASSLGAGQGTQPQHF. The whole variable domain, remainder taken from reference TRBV5-6 and TRBJ1-5, is DAGVTQSPTHLIKTRGQQVTLRCSPKSGHDTVSWYQQALGQGPQFIFQYYEEEERQRGNFPDRFSGHQFPNYSSELNVNALLLGDSALYLCASSLGAGQGTQPQHFGDGTRLSIL.

The CDR3 here is CASSSGGVNGYTF. As DNA, the CDR3 is TGTGCCAGCAGCTCAGGGGGCGTCAATGGCTACACCTTC. The V gene is TRBV7-2, the J gene TRBJ1-2, with 8 bases matching TRBD1. The CDR3 consists of 13 residues. The germline V gene has CDR1 SGHTA and CDR2 FQGNSA. After removal of 4 bases from V and 6 bases from J, the junction contained 4 bases not matched to a gene.

The chain recombines TRBV30 with TRBJ1-6; 11 bases map to TRBD1. CDR1 GTSNPN and CDR2 SVGIG come from the germline V gene (reference sequence). The ends lost 5 bases at V and 10 bases at J; junction bases unmatched: 10. The CDR3 has 15 amino acids. CDR3: CAWEAGQGAWSPLHF. CDR3 nucleotide sequence: TGTGCCTGGGAAGCTGGACAGGGGGCCTGGTCACCCCTCCACTTT.

The rearrangement uses TRBV5-1 and TRBJ2-1; 9 bases are shared with TRBD1. Germline lookup yields CDR1 SGHRS and CDR2 YFSETQ. Trimming removed 4 bases from V and 8 bases from J; junction bases left unmatched: 7. This CDR3 has 14 residues. The CDR3 is CASSVDRGSDEQFF. CDR3 sequence (DNA): TGCGCCAGCAGCGTGGACAGGGGTTCGGATGAGCAGTTCTTC. The entire variable domain, with the rest obtained from reference TRBV5-1 and TRBJ2-1, is as follows: KAGVTQTPRYLIKTRGQQVTLSCSPISGHRSVSWYQQTPGQGLQFLFEYFSETQRNKGNFPGRFSGRQFSNSRSEMNVSTLELGDSALYLCASSVDRGSDEQFFGPGTRLTVL.

This clone was seen more than once but under ten times. The chain has TRBV11-2 and TRBJ1-3; 8 positions agree with TRBD1. J gave up 4 bases and V 6 bases, and 8 bases lay outside the gene matches. CDR3 length equals 15 residues. The V gene's germline CDR1 is SGHAT and CDR2 FQNNGV. The DNA for the CDR3 is TGTGCCAGCAGGTCTCAGGGGGCGCGAGGAAACACCATATATTTT. Protein sequence: CASRSQGARGNTIYF.

V and J are TRBV10-3 and TRBJ2-7, with D unresolved. This CDR3 has 12 residues. Per germline, CDR1 ENHRY and CDR2 SYGVKD. Trimming took 3 bases from V and 3 from J, leaving 6 bases between them. The CDR3 DNA reads TGTGCCATCAGTGACCCAGTCTACGAGCAGTACTTC. This gives the protein CAISDPVYEQYF.

The gene calls are TRBV4-1 and TRBJ1-2, with TRBD1 matching 7 bases. Germline V gene data show CDR1 as MGHRA and CDR2 as YSYEKL. V trimming: 4 bases; J trimming: 8 bases; junction bases outside the gene matches: 7. The CDR3 sequence is 13 residues long. The CDR3 nucleotides are TGCGCCAGCAGCCCTGACAGGGCAAGCGGCTACACCTTC. Its protein is CASSPDRASGYTF.

This rearrangement joins TRBV7-2 to TRBJ2-5; TRBD2 matches 10 bases. From germline, CDR1 is SGHTA and CDR2 FQGNSA. V trimming: 5 bases; J trimming: 4 bases; junction bases outside the gene matches: 13. This CDR3 contains 17 residues. Here the CDR3 DNA reads TGTGCCAGCAGCCCCAGGGGAGCGGGGGGGCCAGGAGAGACCCAGTACTTC. This gives the protein CASSPRGAGGPGETQYF.

This chain's CDR3 is CANGLGGSTGELFF. As DNA, the CDR3 is TGTGCCAACGGACTGGGGGGATCGACCGGGGAGCTGTTTTTT. This sequence joins TRBV6-5 and TRBJ2-2, with D maybe TRBD2 (6 bases). Trimming took off 10 bases at V and 5 bases at J, with 17 bases between the two ends. The length of the CDR3 is 14 residues. In germline, CDR1 is MNHEY, CDR2 SVGAGI.

This sequence joins TRBV30 and TRBJ2-3; no reliable D call. V dropped 0 bases and J dropped 4 bases, with 14 bases sitting between them. Germline V lookup: CDR1 GTSNPN, CDR2 SVGIG (reference sequence). The CDR3 runs 15 residues. The CDR3 nucleotides read TGTGCCTGGAGTGTACAAACCCCGGGTGCAGATACGCAGTATTTT. This translates into CAWSVQTPGADTQYF.

The chain recombines TRBV28 with TRBJ1-6; 10 bases are shared with TRBD1. The CDR3 contains 14 residues. J gave up 9 bases and V 6 bases, and 5 bases lay outside the gene matches. CDR1 and CDR2 (germline): MDHEN, SYDVKM. The DNA of the CDR3 is TGTGCCAGCAGGACAGGGGGCCTAGGTTCACCCCTCCACTTT. Translating it yields CASRTGGLGSPLHF.